This section outlines one T cell receptor (beta chain) sequence together with its context. The data stem from a study of blood T cell repertoires in COVID-19. V gave up 4 bases and J gave up 7 bases; unmatched junction bases: 9. CDR1 is SGHTS, CDR2 YDEGEE, per germline. The CDR3 length is 14 residues. Clinical history as reported by participants underpinned cohort assignment. Generated by immunoSEQ multiplex PCR, the TCRdb table keeps only in-frame clones and is missing some. Of about 250,000 clones listed, over 75% are singletons. The TCR was taken from a woman aged 25 to 39 who had recovered from COVID-19. The V gene is TRBV5-8, the J gene TRBJ1-2; 8 nucleotides align to TRBD1. Sequencing was done on a sample of PBMCs or T cells enriched from blood (not recorded which). The CDR3, as DNA: TGTGCCAGCAGCCCCGACAGGGGACGAGGTGGCTACACCTTC. Protein: CASSPDRGRGGYTF.